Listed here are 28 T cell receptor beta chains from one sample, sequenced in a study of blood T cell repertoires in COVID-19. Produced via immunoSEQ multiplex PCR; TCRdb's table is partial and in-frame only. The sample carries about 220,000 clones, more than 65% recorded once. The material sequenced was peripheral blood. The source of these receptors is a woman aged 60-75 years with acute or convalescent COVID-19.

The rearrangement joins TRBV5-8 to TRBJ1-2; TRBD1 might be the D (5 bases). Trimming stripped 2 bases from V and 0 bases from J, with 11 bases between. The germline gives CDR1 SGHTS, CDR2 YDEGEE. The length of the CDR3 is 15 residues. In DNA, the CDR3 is TGTGCCAGCAGCTTCAGACAGCTTTCTAACTATGGCTACACCTTC. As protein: CASSFRQLSNYGYTF.

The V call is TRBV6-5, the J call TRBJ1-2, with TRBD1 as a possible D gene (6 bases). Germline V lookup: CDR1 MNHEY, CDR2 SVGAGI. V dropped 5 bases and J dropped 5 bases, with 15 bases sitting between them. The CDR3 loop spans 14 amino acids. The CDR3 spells CASSTGQTIYGYTF. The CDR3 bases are TGTGCCAGCAGTACCGGACAGACGATATATGGCTACACCTTC.

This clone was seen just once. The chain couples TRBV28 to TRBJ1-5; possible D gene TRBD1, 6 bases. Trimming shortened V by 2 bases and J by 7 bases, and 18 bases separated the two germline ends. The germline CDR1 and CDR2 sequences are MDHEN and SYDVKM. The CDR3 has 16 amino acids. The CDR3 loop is CASSLAQGHTIQPQHF. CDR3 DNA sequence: TGTGCCAGCAGTTTAGCACAGGGACATACCATCCAGCCCCAGCATTTT. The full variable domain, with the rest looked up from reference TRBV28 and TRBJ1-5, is DVKVTQSSRYLVKRTGEKVFLECVQDMDHENMFWYRQDPGLGLRLIYFSYDVKMKEKGDIPEGYSVSREKKERFSLILESASTNQTSMYLCASSLAQGHTIQPQHFGDGTRLSIL.

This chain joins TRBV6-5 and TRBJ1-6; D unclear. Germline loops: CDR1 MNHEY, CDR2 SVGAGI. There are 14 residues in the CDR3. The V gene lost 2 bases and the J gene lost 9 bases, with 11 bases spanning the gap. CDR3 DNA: TGTGCCAGCAGTTACCGCGGAGGAGGTTCACCCCTCCACTTT. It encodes CASSYRGGGSPLHF.

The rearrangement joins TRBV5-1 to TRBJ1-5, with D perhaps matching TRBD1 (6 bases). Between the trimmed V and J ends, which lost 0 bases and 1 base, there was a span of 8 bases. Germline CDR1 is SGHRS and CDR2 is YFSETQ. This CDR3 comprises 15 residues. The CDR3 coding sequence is TGCGCCAGCAGCTTGGGCAGGGGAAGCAATCAGCCCCAGCATTTT. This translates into CASSLGRGSNQPQHF.

The DNA of the CDR3 is TGCGCCAGCAGCCAAGAGGCAGGGATAGGTGGCTACACCTTC. It translates to CASSQEAGIGGYTF. The chain recombines TRBV4-1 with TRBJ1-2; maybe TRBD1 (5 bases). CDR1 is MGHRA, CDR2 YSYEKL, per germline. The ends were cut back, 0 bases at V and 7 bases at J, with 12 bases in the middle. The CDR3 runs 14 residues.

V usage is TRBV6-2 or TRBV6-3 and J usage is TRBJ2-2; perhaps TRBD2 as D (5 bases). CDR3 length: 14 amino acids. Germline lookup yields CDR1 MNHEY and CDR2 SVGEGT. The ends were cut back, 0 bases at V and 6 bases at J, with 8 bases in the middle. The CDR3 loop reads CASSYSRASGELFF. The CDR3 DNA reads TGTGCCAGCAGTTACTCGAGGGCATCCGGGGAGCTGTTTTTT.

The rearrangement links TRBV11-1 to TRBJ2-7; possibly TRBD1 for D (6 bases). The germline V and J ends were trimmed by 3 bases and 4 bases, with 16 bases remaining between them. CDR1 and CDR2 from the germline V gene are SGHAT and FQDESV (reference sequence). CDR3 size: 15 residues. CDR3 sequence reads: CASSFRHRVDYEQYF. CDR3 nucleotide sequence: TGTGCCAGCAGCTTCCGTCACAGGGTAGATTACGAGCAGTACTTC.

The CDR3 coding sequence is TGTGCCACCAGCAGAGATCACAGGGCAGGAGAGACCCAGTACTTC. Its protein product is CATSRDHRAGETQYF. The chain combines TRBV15 with TRBJ2-5, with a weak D call TRBD1 (6 bases). There are 15 residues in the CDR3. Germline values: CDR1 LNHNV, CDR2 YYDKDF (reference sequence). V was clipped by 0 bases and J by 4 bases, with 12 bases between them.

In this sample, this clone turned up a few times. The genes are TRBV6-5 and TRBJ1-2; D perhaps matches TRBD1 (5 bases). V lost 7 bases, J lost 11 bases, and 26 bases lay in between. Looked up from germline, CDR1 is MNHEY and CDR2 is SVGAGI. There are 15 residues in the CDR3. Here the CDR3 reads CASIPSLGVFSVYTF. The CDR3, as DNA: TGTGCCAGCATACCGTCGTTAGGGGTTTTTTCCGTGTACACCTTC.

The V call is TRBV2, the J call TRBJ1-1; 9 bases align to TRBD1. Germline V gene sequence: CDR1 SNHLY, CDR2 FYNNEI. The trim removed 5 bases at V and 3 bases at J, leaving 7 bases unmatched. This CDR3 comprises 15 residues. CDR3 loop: CASSPTGGRYTEAFF. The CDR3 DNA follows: TGTGCCAGCAGTCCAACAGGGGGCAGGTACACTGAAGCTTTCTTT.

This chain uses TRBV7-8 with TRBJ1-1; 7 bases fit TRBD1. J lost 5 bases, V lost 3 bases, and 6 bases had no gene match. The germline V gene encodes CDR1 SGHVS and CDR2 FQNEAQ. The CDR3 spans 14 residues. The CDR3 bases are TGTGCCAGCAGCTTGACAGGGACTGAGACTGAAGCTTTCTTT. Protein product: CASSLTGTETEAFF.

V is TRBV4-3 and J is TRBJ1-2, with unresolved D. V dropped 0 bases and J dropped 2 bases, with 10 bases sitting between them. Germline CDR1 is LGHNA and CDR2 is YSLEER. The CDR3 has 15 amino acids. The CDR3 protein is CASSQDPAGNYGYTF. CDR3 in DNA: TGCGCCAGCAGCCAAGATCCCGCCGGGAACTATGGCTACACCTTC.

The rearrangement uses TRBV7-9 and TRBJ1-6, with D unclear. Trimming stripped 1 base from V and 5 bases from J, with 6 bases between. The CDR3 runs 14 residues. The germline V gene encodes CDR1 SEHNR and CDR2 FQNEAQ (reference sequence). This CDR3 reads CASSLDRDNSPLHF. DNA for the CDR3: TGTGCCAGCAGCTTAGACAGAGATAATTCACCCCTCCACTTT.

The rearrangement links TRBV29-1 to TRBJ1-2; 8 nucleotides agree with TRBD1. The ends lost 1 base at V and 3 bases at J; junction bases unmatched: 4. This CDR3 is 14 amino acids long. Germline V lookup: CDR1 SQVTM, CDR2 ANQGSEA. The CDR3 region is CSVEAQDRDYGYTF. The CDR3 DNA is TGCAGCGTTGAAGCTCAGGACAGGGACTATGGCTACACCTTC.

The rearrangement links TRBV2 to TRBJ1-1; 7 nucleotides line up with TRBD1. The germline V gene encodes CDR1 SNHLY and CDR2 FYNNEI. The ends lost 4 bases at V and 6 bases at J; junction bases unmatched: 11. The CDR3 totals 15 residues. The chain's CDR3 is CASSALAGGSSEAFF. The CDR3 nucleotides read TGTGCCAGCAGTGCTTTGGCAGGGGGTTCTTCTGAAGCTTTCTTT.

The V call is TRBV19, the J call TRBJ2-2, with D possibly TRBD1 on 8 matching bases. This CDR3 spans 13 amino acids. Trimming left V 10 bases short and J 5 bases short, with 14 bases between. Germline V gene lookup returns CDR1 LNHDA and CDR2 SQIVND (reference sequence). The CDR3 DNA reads TGTGCCATCAACAGGGGGGGTACCGGGGAGCTGTTTTTT. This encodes CAINRGGTGELFF.

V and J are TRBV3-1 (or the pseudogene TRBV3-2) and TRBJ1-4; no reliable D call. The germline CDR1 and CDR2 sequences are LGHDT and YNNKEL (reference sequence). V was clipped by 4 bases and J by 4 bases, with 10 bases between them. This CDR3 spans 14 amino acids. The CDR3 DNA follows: TGTGCCAGCAGCCGTTTACCCTATAATGAAAAACTGTTTTTT. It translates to CASSRLPYNEKLFF.

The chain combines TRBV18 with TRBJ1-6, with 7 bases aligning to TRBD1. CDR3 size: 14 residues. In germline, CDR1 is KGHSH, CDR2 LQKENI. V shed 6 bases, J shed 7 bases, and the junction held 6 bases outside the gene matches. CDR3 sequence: CASSAVDRNSPLHF. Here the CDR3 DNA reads TGTGCCAGCTCGGCCGTGGACAGGAATTCACCCCTCCACTTT.

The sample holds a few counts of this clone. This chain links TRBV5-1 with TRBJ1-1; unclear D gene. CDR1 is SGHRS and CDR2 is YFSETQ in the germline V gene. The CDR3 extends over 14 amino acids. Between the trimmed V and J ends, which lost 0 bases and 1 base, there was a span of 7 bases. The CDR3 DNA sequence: TGCGCCAGCAGCTTGGGGGCCTGGAACACTGAAGCTTTCTTT. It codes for CASSLGAWNTEAFF.

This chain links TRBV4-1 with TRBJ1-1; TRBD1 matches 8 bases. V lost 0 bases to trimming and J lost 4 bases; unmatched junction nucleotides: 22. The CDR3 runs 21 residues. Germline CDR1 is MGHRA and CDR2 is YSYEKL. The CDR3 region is CASSQDESVRTGWNLRTEAFF. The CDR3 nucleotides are TGCGCCAGCAGCCAAGATGAATCAGTTAGGACAGGGTGGAATTTGCGCACTGAAGCTTTCTTT.

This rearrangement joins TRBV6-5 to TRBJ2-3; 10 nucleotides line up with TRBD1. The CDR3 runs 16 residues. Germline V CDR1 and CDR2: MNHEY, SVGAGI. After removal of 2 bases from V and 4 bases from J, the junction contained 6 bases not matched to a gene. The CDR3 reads CASSYRDRGFSDTQYF. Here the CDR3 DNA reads TGTGCCAGCAGTTACCGGGACAGGGGCTTCTCAGATACGCAGTATTTT.

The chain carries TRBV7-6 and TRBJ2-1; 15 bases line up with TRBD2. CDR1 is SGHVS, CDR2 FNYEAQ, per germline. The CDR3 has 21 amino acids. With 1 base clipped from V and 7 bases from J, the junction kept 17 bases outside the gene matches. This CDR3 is CASSLGGWGLAGGTSRNEQFF. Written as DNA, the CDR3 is TGTGCCAGCAGCTTAGGAGGCTGGGGACTAGCGGGGGGTACCAGCAGGAATGAGCAGTTCTTC.

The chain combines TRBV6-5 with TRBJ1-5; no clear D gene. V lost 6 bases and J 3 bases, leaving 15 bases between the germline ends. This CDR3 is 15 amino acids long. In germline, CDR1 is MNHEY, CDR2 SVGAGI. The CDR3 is CASRGRLNSNQPQHF. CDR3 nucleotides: TGTGCCAGCAGGGGGAGACTGAATTCCAATCAGCCCCAGCATTTT.

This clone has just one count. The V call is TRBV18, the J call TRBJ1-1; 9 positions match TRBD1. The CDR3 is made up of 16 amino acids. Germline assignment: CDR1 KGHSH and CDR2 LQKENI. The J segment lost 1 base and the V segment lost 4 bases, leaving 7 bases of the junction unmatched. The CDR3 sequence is CASSRLRDRENTEAFF. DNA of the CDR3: TGTGCCAGCTCACGACTTCGGGACAGGGAGAACACTGAAGCTTTCTTT. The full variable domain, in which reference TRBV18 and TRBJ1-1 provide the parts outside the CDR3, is NAGVMQNPRHLVRRRGQEARLRCSPMKGHSHVYWYRQLPEEGLKFMVYLQKENIIDESGMPKERFSAEFPKEGPSILRIQQVVRGDSAAYFCASSRLRDRENTEAFFGQGTRLTVV.

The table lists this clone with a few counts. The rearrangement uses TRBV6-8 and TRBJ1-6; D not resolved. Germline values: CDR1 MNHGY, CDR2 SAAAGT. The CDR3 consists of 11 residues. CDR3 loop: CWAGPNSPLHF. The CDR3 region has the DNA TGTTGGGCGGGCCCTAATTCACCCCTCCACTTT.

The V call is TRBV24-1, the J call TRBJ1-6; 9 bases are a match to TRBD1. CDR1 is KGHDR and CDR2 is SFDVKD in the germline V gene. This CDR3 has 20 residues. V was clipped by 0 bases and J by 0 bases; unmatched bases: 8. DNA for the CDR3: TGTGCCACCAGTGATTTGCCGACGGACAGGGGAAGCTCCTATAATTCACCCCTCCACTTT. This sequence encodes CATSDLPTDRGSSYNSPLHF.

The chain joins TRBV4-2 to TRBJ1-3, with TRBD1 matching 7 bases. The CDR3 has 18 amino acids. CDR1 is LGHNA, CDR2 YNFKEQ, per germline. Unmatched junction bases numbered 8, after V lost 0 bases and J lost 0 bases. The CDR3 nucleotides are TGTGCCAGCAGCCAAGATATGAGGGGACAGACCTCTGGAAACACCATATATTTT. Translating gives CASSQDMRGQTSGNTIYF.